Presented here are 21 T cell receptor beta chains from one specimen sequenced in a study of blood T cell repertoires in COVID-19. Sequencing was performed with immunoSEQ multiplex PCR; in TCRdb, only in-frame clones are kept and a portion is missing. Of approximately 280,000 clones listed, around 90% are singletons. Sequenced material: peripheral blood. The receptors come from a young man with active or convalescent COVID-19.

The V call is TRBV5-8, the J call TRBJ2-7, with D perhaps TRBD1 (6 bases). Trimming left V 2 bases short and J 0 bases short, with 12 bases between. The germline gives CDR1 SGHTS, CDR2 YDEGEE. The CDR3 spans 15 residues. The CDR3 loop reads CASSLTGHISYEQYF. In DNA form, the CDR3 reads TGTGCCAGCAGCTTAACGGGACACATCTCCTACGAGCAGTACTTC.

This chain joins TRBV4-1 and TRBJ2-7, with 8 bases fitting TRBD1. This CDR3 is 15 amino acids long. The germline gives CDR1 MGHRA, CDR2 YSYEKL. With V trimmed by 1 base and J by 3 bases, 5 bases remained unmatched. The CDR3 nucleotides read TGCGCCAGCAGCCAAGGTTCTACAGGGGGCTACGAGCAGTACTTC. This gives the protein CASSQGSTGGYEQYF.

CDR3 coding DNA: TGTGCCAGCAGTTCAGGACTAGCGCGGACCAATGAGCAGTTCTTC. Residues: CASSSGLARTNEQFF. J is TRBJ2-1 and V is TRBV27, with 9 bases identical to TRBD2. V lost 4 bases to trimming and J lost 6 bases; unmatched junction nucleotides: 7. The CDR3 contains 15 residues. In germline, CDR1 is MNHEY, CDR2 SMNVEV (reference sequence).

The chain links TRBV19 to TRBJ1-2; 10 bases are shared with TRBD1. J gave up 2 bases and V 6 bases, and 12 bases lay outside the gene matches. The CDR3 totals 17 residues. CDR1 is LNHDA and CDR2 is SQIVND in the germline V gene (reference sequence). Here the CDR3 reads CASRSLGTGVKNYGYTF. For the CDR3, the DNA is TGTGCCAGTAGGAGCCTCGGGACAGGGGTCAAAAACTATGGCTACACCTTC.

V gene TRBV25-1 combines with J gene TRBJ1-1, with TRBD1 matching over 8 bases. The CDR3 length is 15 residues. Germline trimming cut 5 bases from V and 2 bases from J; bases unmatched to any gene: 7. Germline CDR1 MGHDK, CDR2 SYGVNS. The CDR3 protein is CASSLQGAINTEAFF. Written as DNA, the CDR3 is TGTGCCAGCAGTCTCCAGGGGGCTATAAACACTGAAGCTTTCTTT. The whole variable domain, filled in from reference TRBV25-1 and TRBJ1-1, reads EADIYQTPRYLVIGTGKKITLECSQTMGHDKMYWYQQDPGMELHLIHYSYGVNSTEKGDLSSESTVSRIRTEHFPLTLESARPSHTSQYLCASSLQGAINTEAFFGQGTRLTVV.

This chain joins TRBV7-8 and TRBJ2-7, with TRBD1 matching 8 bases. The CDR3 consists of 14 residues. The V and J ends lost 2 bases and 7 bases, in that order; junction bases with no gene match: 7. Germline loops: CDR1 SGHVS, CDR2 FQNEAQ. This CDR3 is CASSLRQGAREQYF. CDR3 coding DNA: TGTGCCAGCAGCTTAAGGCAGGGGGCGCGGGAGCAGTACTTC.

The chain is built from TRBV11-2 and TRBJ2-7; TRBD1 agrees at 10 bases. Trimming removed 5 bases from V and 5 bases from J; junction bases left unmatched: 15. The CDR3 length is 17 residues. The germline V gene has CDR1 SGHAT and CDR2 FQNNGV. CDR3 residues: CASSPRIGGTGVNEQYF. DNA of the CDR3: TGTGCCAGCAGCCCCAGGATAGGAGGGACAGGGGTCAACGAGCAGTACTTC.

The V and J genes are TRBV7-2 and TRBJ2-3; TRBD1 matches 7 bases. The CDR3 has 14 residues. From germline, CDR1 is SGHTA and CDR2 FQGNSA. V lost 5 bases to trimming and J lost 2 bases; unmatched junction nucleotides: 4. In DNA form, the CDR3 reads TGTGCCAGCAGCCAGGGACAGAACACAGATACGCAGTATTTT. Its translation: CASSQGQNTDTQYF.

The chain combines TRBV7-2 with TRBJ2-1; 9 bases are a match to TRBD2. Germline CDR1 SGHTA, CDR2 FQGNSA. With V trimmed by 1 base and J by 7 bases, 5 bases remained unmatched. The CDR3 covers 15 residues. CDR3 in DNA: TGTGCCAGCAGCTTAGTAATAGCGGGGGAAAATGAGCAGTTCTTC. This translates into CASSLVIAGENEQFF.

This clone was picked up a small number of times. The J gene is TRBJ2-5, the V gene TRBV13; the match to TRBD1 covers 7 bases. This CDR3 spans 17 amino acids. Losses at the gene ends were 5 bases for V and 3 bases for J; bases not matched to a gene: 15. From germline, CDR1 is PRHDT and CDR2 FYEKMQ (reference sequence). The CDR3 DNA reads TGTGCCAGCAGCGCCCGACGAGGGGGCGCTAGTGAAGAGACCCAGTACTTC. Amino acids: CASSARRGGASEETQYF. Combining the CDR3 with reference TRBV13 and TRBJ2-5 gives the whole variable domain AAGVIQSPRHLIKEKRETATLKCYPIPRHDTVYWYQQGPGQDPQFLISFYEKMQSDKGSIPDRFSAQQFSDYHSELNMSSLELGDSALYFCASSARRGGASEETQYFGPGTRLLVL.

This clone is a singleton in its sample. This chain links TRBV19 with TRBJ2-3; a weak D match, TRBD1 (5 bases). Trimming stripped 5 bases from V and 5 bases from J, with 17 bases between. The germline gives CDR1 LNHDA, CDR2 SQIVND (reference sequence). The CDR3 has 15 residues. This chain's CDR3 is CASSPRRAQGDTQYF. The CDR3 DNA sequence: TGTGCCAGTAGTCCTCGCCGAGCCCAGGGAGATACGCAGTATTTT.

The rearrangement uses TRBV27 and TRBJ2-7, with 8 bases that match TRBD1. The germline gives CDR1 MNHEY, CDR2 SMNVEV (reference sequence). V was clipped by 5 bases and J by 2 bases; unmatched bases: 5. The CDR3 is 14 amino acids. The CDR3 reads CASSGTGTPYEQYF. CDR3 nucleotides: TGTGCCAGCAGTGGGACAGGAACCCCCTACGAGCAGTACTTC.

This rearrangement joins TRBV10-3 to TRBJ1-2, with 7 bases aligning to TRBD1. This CDR3 is 15 amino acids long. Germline V lookup: CDR1 ENHRY, CDR2 SYGVKD. V was clipped by 6 bases and J by 7 bases; unmatched bases: 14. Here the CDR3 DNA reads TGTGCCATCAGCGAGGGACGGGAGGGGGCTTCTGGCTACACCTTC. This translates into CAISEGREGASGYTF.

This chain joins TRBV4-1 and TRBJ2-2; perhaps TRBD2 as D (6 bases). V shed 0 bases and J shed 5 bases, with 13 bases lying between them. In germline, CDR1 is MGHRA, CDR2 YSYEKL. The CDR3 spans 16 residues. CDR3 DNA sequence: TGCGCCAGCAGCCAAGAGGTCCGACTAGAGACCGGGGAGCTGTTTTTT. It translates to CASSQEVRLETGELFF.

This chain uses TRBV19 with TRBJ2-2; TRBD1 matches at 7 bases. CDR1 LNHDA and CDR2 SQIVND come from the germline V gene (reference sequence). J was trimmed by 1 base and V by 6 bases; bases with no gene match: 2. This CDR3 comprises 14 residues. The CDR3 here is CASRGTENTGELFF. CDR3 DNA sequence: TGTGCCAGTAGAGGGACAGAGAACACCGGGGAGCTGTTTTTT.

This chain links TRBV7-9 with TRBJ2-1; weak D call: TRBD2 (5 bases). CDR1 and CDR2 from the germline V gene are SEHNR and FQNEAQ (reference sequence). This CDR3 spans 16 amino acids. Trimming removed 5 bases at V and 0 bases at J, with 14 bases between. CDR3 in amino acids: CASSPAGRSSYNEQFF. The CDR3 bases are TGTGCCAGCAGCCCGGCGGGTAGGAGCTCCTACAATGAGCAGTTCTTC.

The chain couples TRBV18 to TRBJ2-5, with 7 bases identical to TRBD1. Germline V gene sequence: CDR1 KGHSH, CDR2 LQKENI. V shed 0 bases, J shed 3 bases, and the junction held 1 base outside the gene matches. CDR3 length: 14 amino acids. The DNA for the CDR3 is TGTGCCAGCTCACCACCTGGACAGGAAGAGACCCAGTACTTC. Its translation: CASSPPGQEETQYF.

This clone occurred a few times. The chain joins TRBV27 to TRBJ1-2; 8 bases line up with TRBD1. V lost 5 bases, J lost 4 bases, and 9 bases stayed unmatched. This CDR3 region has 15 residues. Germline V gene sequence: CDR1 MNHEY, CDR2 SMNVEV (reference sequence). CDR3 bases: TGTGCCAGCAGTCCCTACAGGGGGGTAGGCTATGGCTACACCTTC. The encoded protein is CASSPYRGVGYGYTF.

The rearrangement joins TRBV6-1 to TRBJ1-1; possible D gene TRBD1, 5 bases. The V gene's germline CDR1 is MNHNS and CDR2 SASEGT. V was cut by 5 bases and J by 4 bases, with 17 bases left in between. The CDR3 runs to 15 residues. As DNA, the CDR3 is TGTGCCAGCAGTTCAGGCCAGGGTAGGGGCACTGAAGCTTTCTTT. This sequence encodes CASSSGQGRGTEAFF.

The chain employs TRBV28 and TRBJ1-1; D may be TRBD1 (5 bases). Germline CDR1 is MDHEN and CDR2 is SYDVKM. The V end was cut by 2 bases, the J end by 6 bases, with 13 bases between. The CDR3 spans 14 residues. The CDR3 reads CASSLIQGRAEAFF. DNA for the CDR3: TGTGCCAGCAGTTTAATCCAGGGCAGGGCTGAAGCTTTCTTT.

In nucleotides, the CDR3 is TGTGCCAGCAGCTCCATTAGGGCGGGAAAAGAGACCCAGTACTTC. Protein: CASSSIRAGKETQYF. The rearrangement joins TRBV3-1 (or the pseudogene TRBV3-2) to TRBJ2-5; maybe TRBD2 (6 bases). V lost 5 bases, J lost 3 bases, and 16 bases lay in between. The CDR3 runs to 15 residues. Germline V gene data show CDR1 as LGHDT and CDR2 as YNNKEL (reference sequence).